This T cell receptor (beta chain) was retrieved from a study of T cell responses to AZD1222 COVID-19 vaccine. The wider study: Pooling was applied to second doses at about 4 or about 12 weeks. Study-wide findings and caveats: Sampling that yielded the repertoires occurred only after the peak T cell response.

Of note for this clone: Its specificity is unknown.

From germline, CDR1 is MDHEN and CDR2 SYDVKM. This CDR3 is 13 amino acids long. V lost 6 bases to trimming and J lost 0 bases, with 9 bases between them. The data were produced by immunoSEQ multiplex PCR, yet TCRdb's version contains in-frame clones alone and is incomplete. Of 90,000 to 120,000 clones listed, roughly 87% are singletons. The sample consisted of peripheral blood, taken on day 0 of AZD1222 vaccination. The TCR comes from an adult in good health. The V and J genes are TRBV28 and TRBJ2-7; perhaps TRBD2 as D (5 bases). The CDR3 loop reads CASRDLYSYEQYF. For the CDR3, the DNA is TGTGCCAGCAGGGACTTATACTCCTACGAGCAGTACTTC.